These 30 T cell receptor beta chains were sequenced from one sample in a study of shared clonotypes between healthy human individuals. Naive CD8 cells were CD45RO-negative, positively selected for CCR7, excluding terminally differentiated effector memory CD45RA+ cells. The method was immunoSEQ multiplex PCR; TCRdb's version includes in-frame clones alone and lacks a portion of them. The table records about 680,000 clones, about 92% of them present only once. Sample: naive CD8+ T cells sorted from blood. The receptors shown here come from a man aged 25-40 years in good health.

The CDR3 sequence is CASSVGARPPTNSYNEQFF. CDR3 sequence (DNA): TGTGCCAGCAGCGTGGGGGCCAGACCTCCGACCAACTCCTACAATGAGCAGTTCTTC. This rearrangement joins TRBV9 to TRBJ2-1; possible D gene TRBD1, 6 bases. CDR1 is SGDLS and CDR2 is YYNGEE in the germline V gene. This CDR3 has 19 amino acids. V lost 2 bases and J 0 bases, leaving 21 bases between the germline ends. The variable domain in full, with the rest retrieved from reference TRBV9 and TRBJ2-1, is DSGVTQTPKHLITATGQRVTLRCSPRSGDLSVYWYQQSLDQGLQFLIQYYNGEERAKGNILERFSAQQFPDLHSELNLSSLELGDSALYFCASSVGARPPTNSYNEQFFGPGTRLTVL.

As concerns this clone: Other DNA sequences of this sample code for an identical CDR3. The chain couples TRBV27 to TRBJ2-1; unclear D gene. V was pared by 5 bases and J by 4 bases, with 6 bases between. The CDR3 extends over 12 amino acids. Germline CDR1 MNHEY, CDR2 SMNVEV (reference sequence). The CDR3 loop reads CASSLNYNEQFF. In DNA form, the CDR3 reads TGTGCCAGCAGTCTGAATTACAATGAGCAGTTCTTC.

This sequence joins TRBV9 and TRBJ1-2, with TRBD1 matching over 7 bases. Trimming cost V 0 bases and J 4 bases; bases outside gene matches: 6. CDR1 SGDLS and CDR2 YYNGEE come from the germline V gene. The CDR3 extends over 15 amino acids. CDR3 coding DNA: TGTGCCAGCAGCGTAGAGCAGGGGGGAAGCTATGGCTACACCTTC. It specifies CASSVEQGGSYGYTF.

On this clone itself: The sample holds other DNA sequences that translate to the same CDR3. The chain combines TRBV27 with TRBJ2-7; D is unclear. Germline CDR1 MNHEY, CDR2 SMNVEV (reference sequence). Between the trimmed V and J ends, which lost 0 bases and 0 bases, there was a span of 3 bases. The CDR3 covers 13 residues. For the CDR3, the DNA is TGTGCCAGCAGTTTATCTAACTCCTACGAGCAGTACTTC. Its translation is CASSLSNSYEQYF.

The chain recombines TRBV12-5 with TRBJ2-1; 9 bases match TRBD2. From germline, CDR1 is LGHNT and CDR2 FRNRAP. V was pared by 3 bases and J by 4 bases, with 1 base of the junction left unmatched. This CDR3 contains 14 residues. The CDR3 DNA follows: TGTGCTAGTGGTTTCAGCGGGGGGTACAATGAGCAGTTCTTC. It codes for CASGFSGGYNEQFF. Using reference TRBV12-5 and TRBJ2-1 for the parts outside the CDR3, the full variable domain is DARVTQTPRHKVTEMGQEVTMRCQPILGHNTVFWYRQTMMQGLELLAYFRNRAPLDDSGMPKDRFSAEMPDATLATLKIQPSEPRDSAVYFCASGFSGGYNEQFFGPGTRLTVL.

The chain links TRBV5-4 to TRBJ2-1; TRBD2 agrees at 10 bases. Germline values: CDR1 SGHNT, CDR2 YYREEE (reference sequence). The junction had 11 bases not matched to a gene; V was cut back by 0 bases and J by 11 bases. The CDR3 runs to 16 residues. The CDR3 loop is CASSLEGTGLAEKQFF. CDR3 nucleotides: TGTGCCAGCAGCTTGGAAGGTACTGGACTAGCGGAGAAGCAGTTCTTC. Drawing the rest from reference TRBV5-4 and TRBJ2-1, the complete variable domain is ETGVTQSPTHLIKTRGQQVTLRCSSQSGHNTVSWYQQALGQGPQFIFQYYREEENGRGNFPPRFSGLQFPNYSSELNVNALELDDSALYLCASSLEGTGLAEKQFFGPGTRLTVL.

This clone has just one count. V is TRBV5-1 and J is TRBJ2-3, with TRBD2 matching over 11 bases. After removal of 4 bases from V and 4 bases from J, the junction contained 11 bases not matched to a gene. Per the germline V gene, CDR1 is SGHRS and CDR2 is YFSETQ. CDR3 length: 17 residues. The CDR3 loop reads CASSGTLAGDRADTQYF. The CDR3 coding sequence is TGCGCCAGCAGCGGTACACTAGCGGGAGACAGGGCAGATACGCAGTATTTT.

The V gene is TRBV9, the J gene TRBJ2-1; 10 nucleotides line up with TRBD2. V gave up 6 bases and J gave up 6 bases; unmatched junction bases: 6. CDR1 SGDLS and CDR2 YYNGEE come from the germline V gene. The CDR3 is 14 amino acids. CDR3 in amino acids: CASNHGTSVNEQFF. In DNA, the CDR3 is TGTGCCAGCAATCACGGGACTAGCGTCAATGAGCAGTTCTTC.

CDR3 sequence: CASSYGQSSGNTIYF. The CDR3 coding sequence is TGTGCCAGCAGTTATGGACAGTCCTCTGGAAACACCATATATTTT. The V gene is TRBV28, the J gene TRBJ1-3; possibly TRBD1 for D (6 bases). V dropped 4 bases and J dropped 0 bases, with 10 bases sitting between them. The CDR3 is made up of 15 amino acids. The germline V gene has CDR1 MDHEN and CDR2 SYDVKM.

The V call is TRBV7-9, the J call TRBJ2-2; TRBD2 matches 11 bases. V dropped 1 base and J dropped 1; count of bases not matched to a gene: 5. This CDR3 is 18 amino acids long. Germline V CDR1 and CDR2: SEHNR, FQNEAQ (reference sequence). The CDR3 loop reads CASSLGPGLAENTGELFF. The CDR3 DNA reads TGTGCCAGCAGCTTAGGCCCGGGACTAGCGGAGAACACCGGGGAGCTGTTTTTT.

The rearrangement uses TRBV2 and TRBJ2-1, with a tentative D call TRBD2 (6 bases). This CDR3 contains 16 residues. Per the germline V gene, CDR1 is SNHLY and CDR2 is FYNNEI. V was cut by 7 bases and J by 7 bases, with 23 bases left in between. CDR3: CASMTTLSDSGNEQFF. In DNA form, the CDR3 reads TGTGCCAGCATGACGACTCTAAGTGACAGCGGGAATGAGCAGTTCTTC.

The V call is TRBV10-3, the J call TRBJ1-1; D remains ambiguous. Germline lookup yields CDR1 ENHRY and CDR2 SYGVKD. The ends were cut back, 11 bases at V and 0 bases at J, with 10 bases in the middle. CDR3 length: 12 residues. CDR3 amino acids: CAVRPMNTEAFF. The DNA of the CDR3 is TGTGCCGTCCGGCCGATGAACACTGAAGCTTTCTTT.

The genes are TRBV7-8 and TRBJ1-1; D not resolved. The CDR3 consists of 13 residues. Germline CDR1 and CDR2: SGHVS and FQNEAQ. Trimming removed 2 bases from V and 11 bases from J, with 15 bases in between. CDR3 sequence: CASSLFWGIEAFF. The CDR3, as DNA: TGTGCCAGCAGCTTATTCTGGGGTATCGAGGCTTTCTTT. The variable domain in full, completed from reference TRBV7-8 and TRBJ1-1, reads GAGVSQSPRYKVAKRGQDVALRCDPISGHVSLFWYQQALGQGPEFLTYFQNEAQLDKSGLPSDRFFAERPEGSVSTLKIQRTQQEDSAVYLCASSLFWGIEAFFGQGTRLTVV.

The CDR3 here is CASSLVTGGSEETQYF. The CDR3 DNA sequence: TGCGCCAGCAGCTTGGTAACAGGGGGCTCGGAGGAGACCCAGTACTTC. This chain links TRBV5-1 with TRBJ2-5; 9 nucleotides match TRBD1. The CDR3 sequence is 16 residues long. From germline, CDR1 is SGHRS and CDR2 YFSETQ. V shed 0 bases and J 5 bases; nucleotides not matched to a gene: 8.

This rearrangement joins TRBV27 to TRBJ1-1, with D unclear. The CDR3 spans 13 residues. V was shortened by 5 bases and J by 5 bases, with 12 bases between the two germline ends. Germline CDR1 is MNHEY and CDR2 is SMNVEV (reference sequence). In DNA form, the CDR3 reads TGTGCCAGCAGTACCTTTTGGGATACTGAAGCTTTCTTT. Its protein is CASSTFWDTEAFF.

This chain joins TRBV2 and TRBJ1-1, with D possibly TRBD1 on 5 matching bases. The CDR3 length is 14 residues. CDR1 and CDR2 from the germline V gene are SNHLY and FYNNEI. Trimming took 6 bases from V and 5 from J, leaving 16 bases between them. CDR3 region: CASRGEGVWTEAFF. The CDR3 bases are TGTGCCAGCAGGGGGGAAGGGGTTTGGACTGAAGCTTTCTTT.

The J gene is TRBJ2-1, the V gene TRBV29-1; 9 bases fit TRBD2. This CDR3 spans 14 amino acids. Germline CDR1 SQVTM, CDR2 ANQGSEA. The V gene end was trimmed by 5 bases and the J gene end by 6 bases; junction bases not matched to a gene: 8. The CDR3 DNA is TGCAGCGTTATAGCGGGAGTCTCTCTCAATGAGCAGTTCTTC. This codes for CSVIAGVSLNEQFF.

The chain recombines TRBV6-5 with TRBJ2-1; D is tentatively TRBD1 or TRBD2 (6 bases each). The CDR3 has 14 residues. Deletions cut 4 bases from V and 9 bases from J, with 16 bases between. Germline values: CDR1 MNHEY, CDR2 SVGAGI. The CDR3, as DNA: TGTGCCAGCAGTTTTCTAGGGGGGACGGCTGAGCAGTTCTTC. Protein: CASSFLGGTAEQFF.

As DNA, the CDR3 is TGTGCCAGCAGCTTAGGGGGACTAGCGGGAGTTAATGAGCAGTTCTTC. Protein: CASSLGGLAGVNEQFF. V and J are TRBV7-6 and TRBJ2-1, with 14 bases matching TRBD2. The CDR3 length is 16 residues. V dropped 1 base and J dropped 7; count of bases not matched to a gene: 3. Germline V gene sequence: CDR1 SGHVS, CDR2 FNYEAQ.

This clone was seen just once. The CDR3 region is CASSPSGETQYF. The CDR3 bases are TGTGCCAGCAGCCCCTCTGGGGAGACCCAGTACTTC. The chain carries TRBV9 and TRBJ2-5; no clear D. CDR1 SGDLS and CDR2 YYNGEE come from the germline V gene. V lost 4 bases to trimming and J lost 5 bases, with 9 bases between them. This CDR3 has 12 amino acids.

The chain carries TRBV4-1 and TRBJ2-2, with TRBD2 as a possible D gene (7 bases). V lost 1 base and J 4 bases, leaving 10 bases between the germline ends. The CDR3 runs 15 residues. Per germline, CDR1 MGHRA and CDR2 YSYEKL. The CDR3 here is CASSQGGGVTGELFF. The CDR3 DNA sequence: TGCGCCAGCAGCCAAGGAGGGGGGGTCACCGGGGAGCTGTTTTTT.

The chain combines TRBV11-2 with TRBJ2-7; 7 bases are shared with TRBD1. Unmatched junction bases numbered 10, after V lost 3 bases and J lost 2 bases. Germline V gene sequence: CDR1 SGHAT, CDR2 FQNNGV. This CDR3 spans 16 amino acids. The CDR3 loop is CASSFGRDSKTYEQYF. The CDR3 coding sequence is TGTGCCAGCAGCTTTGGAAGGGACAGTAAAACCTACGAGCAGTACTTC.

The chain carries TRBV4-1 and TRBJ2-4; D gene uncertain. This CDR3 comprises 10 residues. V was shortened by 2 bases and J by 7 bases, with 0 bases between the two germline ends. The germline gives CDR1 MGHRA, CDR2 YSYEKL. CDR3 DNA sequence: TGCGCCAGCAGCCAAAACATTCAGTACTTC. Residues: CASSQNIQYF.

The gene calls are TRBV6-5 and TRBJ2-1; D possibly corresponds to TRBD2 (7 bases). Trimming took 8 bases from V and 8 from J, leaving 22 bases between them. CDR1 MNHEY and CDR2 SVGAGI come from the germline V gene. This CDR3 comprises 15 residues. CDR3 nucleotides: TGTGCCAGCTCCCAACGGGAGGCAAGGGGGGATGAGCAGTTCTTC. Protein sequence: CASSQREARGDEQFF.

CDR3 amino acids: CASLDRVNAQYF. The CDR3 DNA is TGTGCCAGCCTAGACAGGGTGAACGCGCAGTACTTC. J is TRBJ2-7 and V is TRBV2; TRBD1 aligns across 7 bases. Germline-derived CDR1 and CDR2 are SNHLY and FYNNEI. V lost 8 bases, J lost 9 bases, and 10 bases stayed unmatched. This CDR3 has 12 residues.

V is TRBV6-6 and J is TRBJ2-7, with D uncertain. V lost 0 bases, J lost 3 bases, and 9 bases lay in between. CDR1 and CDR2 (germline): MNHNY, SVGAGI (reference sequence). The CDR3 runs 14 residues. CDR3 sequence reads: CASSYSSGSYEQYF. The CDR3 coding sequence is TGTGCCAGCAGTTACTCGAGTGGTAGCTACGAGCAGTACTTC.

The genes are TRBV11-2 and TRBJ1-2; no firm D call. V was trimmed by 6 bases and J by 4 bases, leaving 9 bases between them. This CDR3 contains 12 residues. From germline, CDR1 is SGHAT and CDR2 FQNNGV. In DNA form, the CDR3 reads TGTGCCAGCAGACCCGGAACCTATGGCTACACCTTC. It translates to CASRPGTYGYTF.

The J gene is TRBJ2-1, the V gene TRBV9, with D unclear. Trimming cost V 3 bases and J 4 bases, with 8 bases left between them. Germline V gene lookup returns CDR1 SGDLS and CDR2 YYNGEE. The CDR3 extends over 13 amino acids. The CDR3 DNA sequence: TGTGCCAGCAGCGATGGGATTTACAATGAGCAGTTCTTC. This sequence encodes CASSDGIYNEQFF. Combining the CDR3 with reference TRBV9 and TRBJ2-1 gives the whole variable domain DSGVTQTPKHLITATGQRVTLRCSPRSGDLSVYWYQQSLDQGLQFLIQYYNGEERAKGNILERFSAQQFPDLHSELNLSSLELGDSALYFCASSDGIYNEQFFGPGTRLTVL.

V usage is TRBV2 and J usage is TRBJ2-1; a weak D match, TRBD2 (6 bases). Between the trimmed V and J ends, which lost 4 bases and 0 bases, there was a span of 10 bases. There are 15 residues in the CDR3. CDR1 is SNHLY, CDR2 FYNNEI, per germline. The CDR3 sequence is CASSASASSYNEQFF. Written as DNA, the CDR3 is TGTGCCAGCAGTGCTAGCGCGAGCTCCTACAATGAGCAGTTCTTC. Full variable domain (outside the CDR3, taken from reference TRBV2 and TRBJ2-1): EPEVTQTPSHQVTQMGQEVILRCVPISNHLYFYWYRQILGQKVEFLVSFYNNEISEKSEIFDDQFSVERPDGSNFTLKIRSTKLEDSAMYFCASSASASSYNEQFFGPGTRLTVL.

The chain joins TRBV9 to TRBJ2-1; possibly TRBD2 for D (6 bases). This CDR3 comprises 16 residues. CDR1 and CDR2 (germline): SGDLS, YYNGEE. Trimming removed 0 bases from V and 0 bases from J, with 10 bases in between. CDR3 protein: CASSVGGGSSYNEQFF. For the CDR3, the DNA is TGTGCCAGCAGCGTAGGAGGAGGGAGCTCCTACAATGAGCAGTTCTTC.